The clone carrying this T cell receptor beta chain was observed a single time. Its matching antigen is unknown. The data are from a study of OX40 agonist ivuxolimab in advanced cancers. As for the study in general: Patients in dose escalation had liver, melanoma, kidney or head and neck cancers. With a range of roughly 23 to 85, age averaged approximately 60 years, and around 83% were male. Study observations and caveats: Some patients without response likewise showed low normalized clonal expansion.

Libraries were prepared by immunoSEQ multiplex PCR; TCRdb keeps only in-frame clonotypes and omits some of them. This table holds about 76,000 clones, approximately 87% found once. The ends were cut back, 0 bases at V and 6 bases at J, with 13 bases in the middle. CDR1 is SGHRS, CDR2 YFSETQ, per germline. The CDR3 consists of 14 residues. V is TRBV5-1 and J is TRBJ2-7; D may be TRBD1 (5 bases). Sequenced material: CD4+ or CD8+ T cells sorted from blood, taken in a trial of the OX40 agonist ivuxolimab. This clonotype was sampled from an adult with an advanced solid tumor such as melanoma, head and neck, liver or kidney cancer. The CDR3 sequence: CASSLEVRAGEQYF. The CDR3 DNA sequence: TGCGCCAGCAGCTTGGAAGTCAGGGCAGGCGAGCAGTACTTC.